One and the same sample provided the 28 T cell receptor beta chains below, sequenced in a study of blood T cell repertoires in COVID-19. TCRdb keeps only in-frame clones here, not all; method: immunoSEQ multiplex PCR. The data contain about 210,000 clones, around 89% of them singletons. Sequenced: peripheral blood. All receptors derive from a woman aged 40 to 50 with acute or convalescent COVID-19.

The V gene is TRBV20-1, the J gene TRBJ1-5, with 7 bases fitting TRBD1. This CDR3 spans 14 amino acids. Germline CDR1 and CDR2: DFQATT and SNEGSKA (reference sequence). V was clipped by 3 bases and J by 5 bases; unmatched bases: 7. The CDR3 reads CSASKGARDQPQHF. In DNA, the CDR3 is TGCAGTGCTAGTAAGGGGGCGCGGGATCAGCCCCAGCATTTT.

This clone has more than one count but fewer than ten. The rearrangement uses TRBV5-4 and TRBJ2-2; possible D gene TRBD1, 6 bases. Trimming pared 2 bases from V and 5 bases from J, leaving 13 bases between. The CDR3 is 15 amino acids. CDR1 is SGHNT, CDR2 YYREEE, per germline (reference sequence). The CDR3 sequence: CASSFSTGSTGELFF. DNA for the CDR3: TGTGCCAGCAGCTTCTCTACAGGGTCGACCGGGGAGCTGTTTTTT.

The rearrangement links TRBV5-6 to TRBJ1-6, with 9 bases fitting TRBD1. CDR1 is SGHDT and CDR2 is YYEEEE in the germline V gene. This CDR3 is 14 amino acids long. V was pared by 5 bases and J by 10 bases, with 7 bases of the junction left unmatched. The CDR3 protein is CASRKTGGKSPLHF. The CDR3 DNA reads TGTGCCAGCAGGAAAACAGGGGGCAAGTCACCCCTCCACTTT.

The chain links TRBV6-1 to TRBJ2-1, with a tentative D call TRBD2 (6 bases). The CDR3 has 11 amino acids. Germline lookup yields CDR1 MNHNS and CDR2 SASEGT. Trimming left V 3 bases short and J 9 bases short, with 6 bases between. CDR3 DNA: TGTGCCAGCAGTGAGGGGGGTGAGCAGTTCTTC. It encodes CASSEGGEQFF.

The chain carries TRBV10-3 and TRBJ2-6, with 7 bases aligning to TRBD2. Germline CDR1 is ENHRY and CDR2 is SYGVKD. The CDR3 spans 18 residues. V gave up 2 bases and J gave up 0 bases; unmatched junction bases: 7. The CDR3 region is CAISEVSGGLSGANVLTF. In DNA form, the CDR3 reads TGTGCCATCAGTGAGGTATCGGGGGGACTCTCTGGGGCCAACGTCCTGACTTTC.

The rearrangement uses TRBV7-2 and TRBJ1-6; 10 bases align to TRBD1. Per germline, CDR1 SGHTA and CDR2 FQGNSA. The CDR3 is 16 amino acids. The J segment lost 8 bases and the V segment lost 5 bases, leaving 9 bases of the junction unmatched. In DNA form, the CDR3 reads TGTGCCAGCAGCCGCGGGACAGGGGAATTCTATTCACCCCTCCACTTT. Protein: CASSRGTGEFYSPLHF.

The chain is built from TRBV5-8 and TRBJ1-3; D ambiguous. Germline lookup yields CDR1 SGHTS and CDR2 YDEGEE. V lost 4 bases and J 3 bases, leaving 8 bases between the germline ends. This CDR3 region has 13 residues. The CDR3 coding sequence is TGTGCCAGCAGCGTCGGACTTGGAAACACCATATATTTT. Protein sequence: CASSVGLGNTIYF.

V gene TRBV2 combines with J gene TRBJ2-3, with a possible D match to TRBD2 (5 bases). CDR3 length: 14 amino acids. With 6 bases removed from V and 2 bases from J, the gap between germline ends came to 12 bases. Germline V gene sequence: CDR1 SNHLY, CDR2 FYNNEI. The CDR3 DNA follows: TGTGCCAGCAGGGTCGACTACTCCACAGATACGCAGTATTTT. Amino acids: CASRVDYSTDTQYF.

This clone was picked up one time. The chain recombines TRBV6-5 with TRBJ2-3; 12 bases are a match to TRBD2. Germline V lookup: CDR1 MNHEY, CDR2 SVGAGI. CDR3 length equals 15 residues. V lost 5 bases and J lost 5; bases outside the gene matches: 5. As DNA, the CDR3 is TGTGCCAGCAGTCTTCTAGCGGGGGGGTTAGATACGCAGTATTTT. Its protein product is CASSLLAGGLDTQYF.

The CDR3 protein is CASSPDRGTDTQYF. In nucleotides, the CDR3 is TGTGCCAGCAGCCCGGACAGGGGAACAGATACGCAGTATTTT. This chain uses TRBV6-4 with TRBJ2-3; 9 bases agree with TRBD1. Germline assignment: CDR1 MRHNA and CDR2 SNTAGT. The CDR3 totals 14 residues. Germline trimming cut 6 bases from V and 3 bases from J; bases unmatched to any gene: 4.

This chain connects TRBV7-2 to TRBJ1-2; no clear D gene. Germline V gene data show CDR1 as SGHTA and CDR2 as FQGNSA. This CDR3 has 14 amino acids. The ends were cut back, 2 bases at V and 4 bases at J, with 11 bases in the middle. DNA of the CDR3: TGTGCCAGCAGCTTAAATCTCCTAGCCTATGGCTACACCTTC. Translated, it gives CASSLNLLAYGYTF.

The chain carries TRBV7-3 and TRBJ2-3; 13 nucleotides match TRBD2. The germline V gene encodes CDR1 SGHTA and CDR2 FQGTGA. The CDR3 contains 16 residues. The V gene end was trimmed by 4 bases and the J gene end by 2 bases; junction bases not matched to a gene: 3. CDR3 in amino acids: CASSSGLAGTTDTQYF. DNA for the CDR3: TGTGCCAGCAGCTCGGGACTAGCGGGGACCACAGATACGCAGTATTTT.

The chain recombines TRBV11-2 with TRBJ1-1, with D perhaps matching TRBD1 (5 bases). CDR1 is SGHAT, CDR2 FQNNGV, per germline. The CDR3 extends over 14 amino acids. V was trimmed by 5 bases and J by 7 bases, leaving 17 bases between them. This CDR3 reads CASSPEGKRSEAFF. In DNA form, the CDR3 reads TGTGCCAGCAGCCCGGAGGGGAAGAGGAGTGAAGCTTTCTTT.

The rearrangement uses TRBV3-1 (or the pseudogene TRBV3-2) and TRBJ1-3, with D uncertain. CDR3 length: 15 amino acids. Between the trimmed V and J ends, which lost 3 bases and 0 bases, there was a span of 9 bases. CDR1 and CDR2 (germline): LGHDT, YNNKEL (reference sequence). The CDR3 bases are TGTGCCAGCAGCCAGAGGATAGGCTCTGGAAACACCATATATTTT. Translation: CASSQRIGSGNTIYF.

This chain uses TRBV29-1 with TRBJ2-2; weak D call: TRBD1 (6 bases). The CDR3 has 16 residues. V was trimmed by 0 bases and J by 0 bases, leaving 11 bases between them. The V gene's germline CDR1 is SQVTM and CDR2 ANQGSEA. Here the CDR3 reads CSVEDLTGTNTGELFF. The CDR3 bases are TGCAGCGTTGAAGATCTCACAGGGACGAACACCGGGGAGCTGTTTTTT.

The rearrangement links TRBV5-1 to TRBJ1-3; D ambiguous. The CDR3 spans 13 residues. CDR1 is SGHRS and CDR2 is YFSETQ in the germline V gene. The V end lost 6 bases, the J end lost 0 bases, and 7 bases lay between the germline ends. CDR3 nucleotide sequence: TGCGCCAGCAAGTTGAGCTCTGGAAACACCATATATTTT. This encodes CASKLSSGNTIYF.

This clone has more than one count but fewer than ten. The chain combines TRBV6-5 with TRBJ1-2; perhaps TRBD1 as D (5 bases). The CDR3 length is 13 residues. The germline CDR1 and CDR2 sequences are MNHEY and SVGAGI. The ends were cut back, 7 bases at V and 5 bases at J, with 14 bases in the middle. The CDR3: CASNPQGKYGYTF. CDR3 sequence (DNA): TGTGCCAGCAACCCTCAGGGTAAATATGGCTACACCTTC.

This chain links TRBV29-1 with TRBJ1-2, with 8 nucleotides matching TRBD1. Unmatched junction bases numbered 17, after V lost 6 bases and J lost 5 bases. The CDR3 loop spans 16 amino acids. Germline assignment: CDR1 SQVTM and CDR2 ANQGSEA. CDR3 protein: CSVPKGLDRGQYGYTF. The CDR3 nucleotides read TGCAGCGTCCCAAAGGGGCTCGACAGGGGACAGTATGGCTACACCTTC.

There are a few counts of this clone. DNA of the CDR3: TGTGCCAGCAGCCAAGCGCCTAGCGGATACCAAGAGACCCAGTACTTC. It specifies CASSQAPSGYQETQYF. The chain uses TRBV4-2 and TRBJ2-5; TRBD2 matches at 7 bases. Germline CDR1 and CDR2: LGHNA and YNFKEQ. V lost 1 base, J lost 0 bases, and 5 bases stayed unmatched. The CDR3 contains 16 residues.

The DNA of the CDR3 is TGTGCCAGCAGTCCGGGACAGGGGCGCGGGGCAACTAATGAAAAACTGTTTTTT. It yields the protein CASSPGQGRGATNEKLFF. The V call is TRBV5-4, the J call TRBJ1-4; 10 bases fit TRBD1. Germline V lookup: CDR1 SGHNT, CDR2 YYREEE (reference sequence). Germline trimming cut 5 bases from V and 0 bases from J; bases unmatched to any gene: 10. The CDR3 runs to 18 residues.

The CDR3: CASSFGGANEQFF. CDR3 nucleotide sequence: TGTGCCAGCAGTTTCGGGGGGGCCAATGAGCAGTTCTTC. V usage is TRBV27 and J usage is TRBJ2-1; 8 bases fit TRBD2. Germline V gene data show CDR1 as MNHEY and CDR2 as SMNVEV (reference sequence). The CDR3 contains 13 residues. V shed 3 bases, J shed 6 bases, and the junction held 1 base outside the gene matches.

V is TRBV19 and J is TRBJ1-2, with 11 bases matching TRBD1. The V gene's germline CDR1 is LNHDA and CDR2 SQIVND (reference sequence). V was clipped by 3 bases and J by 5 bases; unmatched bases: 5. CDR3 length: 15 residues. DNA for the CDR3: TGTGCCAGTAGTATCGGACAGGGGGCAGGGTATGGCTACACCTTC. The encoded protein is CASSIGQGAGYGYTF.

The chain carries TRBV5-4 and TRBJ1-2; D perhaps matches TRBD1 (6 bases). The V end lost 0 bases, the J end lost 4 bases, and 10 bases lay between the germline ends. The CDR3 extends over 14 amino acids. Germline V gene data show CDR1 as SGHNT and CDR2 as YYREEE (reference sequence). CDR3 amino acids: CASSLDRAIYGYTF. In DNA, the CDR3 is TGTGCCAGCAGCTTGGACAGGGCAATCTATGGCTACACCTTC. The whole variable domain, filled in from reference TRBV5-4 and TRBJ1-2, reads ETGVTQSPTHLIKTRGQQVTLRCSSQSGHNTVSWYQQALGQGPQFIFQYYREEENGRGNFPPRFSGLQFPNYSSELNVNALELDDSALYLCASSLDRAIYGYTFGSGTRLTVV.

V gene TRBV11-2 combines with J gene TRBJ2-3; 8 bases match TRBD2. The CDR3 loop spans 15 amino acids. CDR1 and CDR2 (germline): SGHAT, FQNNGV. Trimming removed 4 bases from V and 8 bases from J; junction bases left unmatched: 11. In DNA, the CDR3 is TGTGCCAGCAGCTCCCGAGAAGCGGGGGCTTCTACGCAGTATTTT. Amino acid sequence: CASSSREAGASTQYF.

V and J are TRBV24-1 and TRBJ1-2, with TRBD1 as a possible D gene (6 bases). This CDR3 is built from 12 residues. The V gene lost 5 bases and the J gene lost 4 bases, with 7 bases spanning the gap. Germline loops: CDR1 KGHDR, CDR2 SFDVKD. In DNA form, the CDR3 reads TGTGCCACCAGTGTAGGGGGCTATGGCTACACCTTC. As protein: CATSVGGYGYTF.

V usage is TRBV6-5 and J usage is TRBJ1-1, with TRBD1 identical over 8 bases. With 5 bases clipped from V and 5 bases from J, the junction kept 7 bases outside the gene matches. The CDR3 contains 14 residues. Germline V gives CDR1 MNHEY, CDR2 SVGAGI. CDR3 DNA: TGTGCCAGCAGTCGTACAGGGGGGTTTACTGAAGCTTTCTTT. This encodes CASSRTGGFTEAFF.

This chain connects TRBV18 to TRBJ1-3, with unresolved D. Per the germline V gene, CDR1 is KGHSH and CDR2 is LQKENI. There are 14 residues in the CDR3. The V end was cut by 6 bases, the J end by 4 bases, with 13 bases between. CDR3 DNA: TGTGCCAGCTCGCCTCAGGCACAGGGAAACACCATATATTTT. This gives the protein CASSPQAQGNTIYF. Full variable domain (outside the CDR3, taken from reference TRBV18 and TRBJ1-3): NAGVMQNPRHLVRRRGQEARLRCSPMKGHSHVYWYRQLPEEGLKFMVYLQKENIIDESGMPKERFSAEFPKEGPSILRIQQVVRGDSAAYFCASSPQAQGNTIYFGEGSWLTVV.

J is TRBJ2-3 and V is TRBV19; TRBD1 matches 8 bases. The CDR3 spans 14 residues. Per germline, CDR1 LNHDA and CDR2 SQIVND (reference sequence). With 4 bases clipped from V and 3 bases from J, the junction kept 3 bases outside the gene matches. CDR3 in amino acids: CASSTGQGTDTQYF. The CDR3 DNA is TGTGCCAGTAGTACCGGACAGGGAACAGATACGCAGTATTTT.